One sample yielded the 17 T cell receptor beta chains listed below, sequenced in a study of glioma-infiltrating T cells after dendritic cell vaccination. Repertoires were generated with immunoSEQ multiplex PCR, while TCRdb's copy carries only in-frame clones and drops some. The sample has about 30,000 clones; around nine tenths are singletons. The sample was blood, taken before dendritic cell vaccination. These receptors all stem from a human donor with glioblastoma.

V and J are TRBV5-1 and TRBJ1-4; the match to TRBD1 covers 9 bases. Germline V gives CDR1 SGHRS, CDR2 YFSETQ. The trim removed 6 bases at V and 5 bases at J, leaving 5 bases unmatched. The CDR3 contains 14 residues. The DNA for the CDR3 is TGCGCCAGCAAACCCGGGACAGGGAATGAAAAACTGTTTTTT. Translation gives CASKPGTGNEKLFF.

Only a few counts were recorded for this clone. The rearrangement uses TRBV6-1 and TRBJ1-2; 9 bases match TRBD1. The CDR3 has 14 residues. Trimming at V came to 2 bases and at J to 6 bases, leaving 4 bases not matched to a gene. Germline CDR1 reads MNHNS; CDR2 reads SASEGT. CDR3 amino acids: CASSERTGVDGYTF. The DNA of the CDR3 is TGTGCCAGCAGTGAAAGGACAGGGGTCGATGGCTACACCTTC.

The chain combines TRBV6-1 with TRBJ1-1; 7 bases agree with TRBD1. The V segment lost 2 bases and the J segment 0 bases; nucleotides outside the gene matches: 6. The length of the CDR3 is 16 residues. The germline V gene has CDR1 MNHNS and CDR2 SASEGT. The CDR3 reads CASSEIGRGVNTEAFF. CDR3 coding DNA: TGTGCCAGCAGTGAAATCGGCAGGGGGGTGAACACTGAAGCTTTCTTT.

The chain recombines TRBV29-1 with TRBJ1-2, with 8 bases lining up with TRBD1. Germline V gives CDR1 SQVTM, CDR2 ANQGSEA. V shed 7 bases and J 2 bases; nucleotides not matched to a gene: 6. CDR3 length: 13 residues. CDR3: CSAGQGSNYGYTF. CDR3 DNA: TGCAGCGCCGGACAGGGTTCCAACTATGGCTACACCTTC.

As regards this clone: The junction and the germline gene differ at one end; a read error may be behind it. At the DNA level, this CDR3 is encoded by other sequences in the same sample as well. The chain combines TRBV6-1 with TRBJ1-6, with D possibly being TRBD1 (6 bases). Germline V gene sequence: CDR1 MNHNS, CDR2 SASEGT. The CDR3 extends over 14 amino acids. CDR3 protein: CASTGFTYNSPLHF. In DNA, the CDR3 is TGTGCCAGTACAGGGTTCACCTATAATTCCCCCCTCCACTTT.

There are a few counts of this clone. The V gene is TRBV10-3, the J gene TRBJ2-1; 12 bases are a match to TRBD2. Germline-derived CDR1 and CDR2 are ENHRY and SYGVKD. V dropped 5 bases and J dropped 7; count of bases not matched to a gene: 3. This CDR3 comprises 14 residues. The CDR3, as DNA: TGTGCCATCAGTACTAGCGGGGGGAATAATGAGCAGTTCTTC. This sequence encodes CAISTSGGNNEQFF.

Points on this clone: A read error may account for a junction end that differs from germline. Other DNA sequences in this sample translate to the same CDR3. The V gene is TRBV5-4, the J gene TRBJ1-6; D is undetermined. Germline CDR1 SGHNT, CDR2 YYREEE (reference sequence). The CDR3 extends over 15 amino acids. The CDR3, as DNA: TGTGCCAGCAGCTTGGGAGGAGGTAATAATTCCCCCCTCCACTTT. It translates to CASSLGGGNNSPLHF.

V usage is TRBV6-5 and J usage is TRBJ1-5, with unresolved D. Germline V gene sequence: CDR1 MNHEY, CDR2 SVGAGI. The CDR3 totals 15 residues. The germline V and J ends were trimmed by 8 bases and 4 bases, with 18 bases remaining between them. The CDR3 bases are TGTGCCAGCTACCCACATGGAGCCCATAATCAGCCCCAGCATTTT. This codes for CASYPHGAHNQPQHF.

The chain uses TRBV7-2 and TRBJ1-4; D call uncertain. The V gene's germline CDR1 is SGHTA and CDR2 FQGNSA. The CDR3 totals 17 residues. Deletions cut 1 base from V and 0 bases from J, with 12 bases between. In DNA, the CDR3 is TGTACCAGCAGCTTAGATTCGACTCGGTCAACTAATGAAAAACTGTTTTTT. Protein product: CTSSLDSTRSTNEKLFF.

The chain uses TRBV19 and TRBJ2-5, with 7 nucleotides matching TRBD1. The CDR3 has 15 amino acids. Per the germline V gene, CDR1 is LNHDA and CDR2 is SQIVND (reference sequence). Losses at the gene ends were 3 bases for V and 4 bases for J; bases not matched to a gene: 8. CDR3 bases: TGTGCCAGTAGTATTCCAGGGGGTGGGCTAGAGACCCAGTACTTC. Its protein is CASSIPGGGLETQYF.

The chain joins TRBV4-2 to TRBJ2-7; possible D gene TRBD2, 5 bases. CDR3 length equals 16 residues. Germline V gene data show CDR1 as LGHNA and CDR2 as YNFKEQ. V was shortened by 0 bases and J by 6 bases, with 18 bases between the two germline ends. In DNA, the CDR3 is TGTGCCAGCAGCCAAGATTTTCCCCCCGAGGGATCCGAGCAGTACTTC. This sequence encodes CASSQDFPPEGSEQYF.

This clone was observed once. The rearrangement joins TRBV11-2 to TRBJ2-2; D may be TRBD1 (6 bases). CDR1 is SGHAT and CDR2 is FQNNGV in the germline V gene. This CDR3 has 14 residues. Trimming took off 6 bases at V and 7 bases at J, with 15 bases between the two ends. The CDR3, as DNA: TGTGCCAGCAGTCAACAGGGAGTTAGCGGGGAGCTGTTTTTT. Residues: CASSQQGVSGELFF.

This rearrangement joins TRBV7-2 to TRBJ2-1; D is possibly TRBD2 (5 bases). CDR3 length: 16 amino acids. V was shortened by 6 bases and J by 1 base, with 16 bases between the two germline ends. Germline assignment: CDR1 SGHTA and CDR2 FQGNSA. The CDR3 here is CASSLEAGSSYNEQFF. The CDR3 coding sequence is TGTGCCAGCAGTCTTGAGGCTGGGAGTTCCTACAATGAGCAGTTCTTC.

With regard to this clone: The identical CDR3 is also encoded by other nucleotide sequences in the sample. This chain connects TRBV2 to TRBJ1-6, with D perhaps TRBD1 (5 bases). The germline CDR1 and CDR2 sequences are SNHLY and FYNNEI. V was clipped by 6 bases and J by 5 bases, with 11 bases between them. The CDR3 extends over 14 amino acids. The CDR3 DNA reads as TGTGCCAGCAGCCCGACAGTAAATAATTCACCCCTCCACTTT. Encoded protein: CASSPTVNNSPLHF. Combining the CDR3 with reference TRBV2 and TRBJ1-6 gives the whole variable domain EPEVTQTPSHQVTQMGQEVILRCVPISNHLYFYWYRQILGQKVEFLVSFYNNEISEKSEIFDDQFSVERPDGSNFTLKIRSTKLEDSAMYFCASSPTVNNSPLHFGNGTRLTVT.

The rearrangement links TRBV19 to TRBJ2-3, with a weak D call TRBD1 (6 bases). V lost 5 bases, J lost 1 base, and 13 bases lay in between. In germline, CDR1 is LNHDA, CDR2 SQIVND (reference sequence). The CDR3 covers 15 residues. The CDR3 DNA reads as TGTGCCAGTAGTCCCAAGGGACACGGCACAGATACGCAGTATTTT. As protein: CASSPKGHGTDTQYF.

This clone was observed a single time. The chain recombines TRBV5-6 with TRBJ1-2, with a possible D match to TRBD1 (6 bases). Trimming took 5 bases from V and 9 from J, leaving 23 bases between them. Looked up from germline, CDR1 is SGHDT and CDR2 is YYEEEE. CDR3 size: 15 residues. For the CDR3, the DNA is TGTGCCAGCAGGATTCCCTCCCAGGGGCCGTATAGCTACACCTTC. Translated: CASRIPSQGPYSYTF.

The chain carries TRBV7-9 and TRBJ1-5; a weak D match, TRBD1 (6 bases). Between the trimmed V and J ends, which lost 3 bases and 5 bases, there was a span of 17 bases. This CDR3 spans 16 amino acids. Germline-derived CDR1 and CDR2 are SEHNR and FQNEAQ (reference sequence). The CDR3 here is CASSFVTGSLDQPQHF. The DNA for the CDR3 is TGTGCCAGCAGCTTCGTAACAGGGTCGTTAGATCAGCCCCAGCATTTT.